A single sample is the source of the 31 T cell receptor beta chains below, sequenced in a study of T cells in Graves' hyperthyroidism and ophthalmopathy. Amplification targeted TCR beta CDR3 regions from RNA transcripts. Using the HTBI primer set, a first-round RT-PCR was run on the TCR CDR3. TCRdb re-called the multiplex PCR reads with MiXCR, one entry per CDR3 protein. The data contain 550,000 to 650,000 distinct CDR3 sequences, around 14% of them seen just once; the ten biggest clones take up approximately 5.7%. The sequencing sample was made of blood. The receptors originated from a woman aged 25 to 39 with Graves' hyperthyroidism that later progressed to Graves' ophthalmopathy.

This clonotype was seen repeatedly, ten times or more. The chain combines TRBV7-2 with TRBJ2-7; tentatively, D is TRBD2 (6 bases). Trimming left V 4 bases short and J 0 bases short, with 13 bases between. Germline CDR1 SGHTA, CDR2 FQGNSA. This CDR3 region has 15 residues. CDR3 in amino acids: CASSSVAESSYEQYF. The CDR3 DNA follows: TGTGCCAGCAGCTCCGTAGCGGAGAGCTCCTACGAGCAGTACTTC. Variable domain in full (rest from reference TRBV7-2 and TRBJ2-7): GAGVSQSPSNKVTEKGKDVELRCDPISGHTALYWYRQSLGQGLEFLIYFQGNSAPDKSGLPSDRFSAERTGGSVSTLTIQRTQQEDSAVYLCASSSVAESSYEQYFGPGTRLTVT.

This clonotype was picked up many times. V gene TRBV12-3 or TRBV12-4 combines with J gene TRBJ2-7; 11 nucleotides agree with TRBD2. V dropped 5 bases and J dropped 4; count of bases not matched to a gene: 7. The CDR3 consists of 15 residues. CDR3 region: CASSLTSGSGYEQYF. The CDR3 DNA follows: TGTGCCAGCAGTCTTACTAGCGGGAGTGGGTACGAGCAGTACTTC.

Concerning this clonotype itself: Since the CDR3 does not end with the conserved phenylalanine or tryptophan, this likely comes from a read error. Because the CDR3's place on the DNA is in doubt, the DNA is left out and the CDR3 is given as listed by TCRdb. The chain recombines TRBV7-2 with TRBJ2-5; TRBD2, the D gene given by the table, was not confirmed from the DNA. Looked up from germline, CDR1 is SGHTA and CDR2 is FQGNSA. 15 amino acids form the CDR3, both terminal residues included. The CDR3 spells CASSGLAGVSETQSL.

This clonotype was detected many times. The chain employs TRBV12-3 or TRBV12-4 and TRBJ2-6; no definite D call. There are 14 residues in the CDR3. The ends were cut back, 8 bases at V and 4 bases at J, with 12 bases in the middle. CDR3 nucleotide sequence: TGTGCCAGCGTTCGGCAAATCGGGGCCAACGTCCTGACTTTC. This translates into CASVRQIGANVLTF.

The chain joins TRBV19 to TRBJ2-5; D not certain. From germline, CDR1 is LNHDA and CDR2 SQIVND (reference sequence). The CDR3 is 11 residues long. V was clipped by 3 bases and J by 5 bases, with 4 bases between them. The CDR3 DNA is TGTGCCAGTAGTATTTTCGAGACCCAGTACTTC. Amino acid sequence: CASSIFETQYF.

The sample holds a few counts of this clonotype. The chain uses TRBV12-3 or TRBV12-4 and TRBJ2-1, with 9 bases aligning to TRBD2. With V trimmed by 5 bases and J by 7 bases, 12 bases remained unmatched. This CDR3 is built from 16 residues. For the CDR3, the DNA is TGTGCCAGCAGTCCCCAGGCTAGCGGGAATGTTAATGAGCAGTTCTTC. Amino acid sequence: CASSPQASGNVNEQFF.

The gene calls are TRBV20-1 and TRBJ2-1, with a possible D match to TRBD2 (5 bases). Trimming shortened V by 6 bases and J by 7 bases, and 10 bases separated the two germline ends. CDR1 is DFQATT and CDR2 is SNEGSKA in the germline V gene (reference sequence). The CDR3 runs to 11 residues. The CDR3 sequence: CSAITRNEQFF. The CDR3 nucleotides are TGCAGTGCAATTACTAGAAATGAGCAGTTCTTC.

This clonotype was picked up many times. The chain recombines TRBV18 with TRBJ1-1, with D maybe TRBD1 (5 bases). The germline V and J ends were trimmed by 0 bases and 8 bases, with 19 bases remaining between them. The CDR3 covers 16 residues. CDR1 KGHSH and CDR2 LQKENI come from the germline V gene. CDR3: CASSPPAGMVVGEAFF. DNA of the CDR3: TGTGCCAGCTCACCACCGGCAGGGATGGTAGTCGGGGAAGCTTTCTTT.

In this sample, this clonotype turned up a few times. V and J are TRBV4-3 and TRBJ2-5; 8 bases match TRBD2. Germline V gene data show CDR1 as LGHNA and CDR2 as YSLEER. V was clipped by 0 bases and J by 6 bases; unmatched bases: 3. The CDR3 is 14 amino acids. The CDR3 region is CASSQDPGGQTQYF. The CDR3 DNA reads as TGCGCCAGCAGCCAAGACCCGGGAGGGCAGACCCAGTACTTC.

This clonotype occurred many times. V usage is TRBV7-2 and J usage is TRBJ2-1; TRBD1 agrees at 9 bases. V lost 0 bases, J lost 5 bases, and 17 bases stayed unmatched. Looked up from germline, CDR1 is SGHTA and CDR2 is FQGNSA. This CDR3 contains 20 residues. The chain's CDR3 is CASSLAEVTDRGYPNNEQFF. The CDR3 bases are TGTGCCAGCAGCTTAGCGGAGGTTACGGACAGGGGATACCCGAACAATGAGCAGTTCTTC.

This clonotype appeared many times. The rearrangement links TRBV3-1 to TRBJ2-1; 7 nucleotides agree with TRBD1. V shed 4 bases and J 1 base; nucleotides not matched to a gene: 4. This CDR3 is 15 amino acids long. Germline V lookup: CDR1 LGHDT, CDR2 YNNKEL (reference sequence). CDR3 nucleotide sequence: TGTGCCAGCAGCCTAGGACAGGATTCCTACAATGAGCAGTTCTTC. It encodes CASSLGQDSYNEQFF.

This clonotype was counted between two and nine times. The V and J genes are TRBV6-9 and TRBJ2-3, with D maybe TRBD2 (5 bases). V was shortened by 2 bases and J by 5 bases, with 14 bases between the two germline ends. The germline gives CDR1 MNHGY, CDR2 SVAAGI. The CDR3 extends over 15 amino acids. The DNA of the CDR3 is TGTGCCAGCAGTTATCAGCGCCCGAGGGTAGATACGCAGTATTTT. This translates into CASSYQRPRVDTQYF.

Concerning this clonotype: Possible read error: a much larger clone is one base away. The V and J genes are TRBV30 and TRBJ1-2, with TRBD1 matching 10 bases. Trimming took 3 bases from V and 6 from J; bases not matched to a gene: 4. The CDR3 is made up of 13 amino acids. Germline CDR1 reads GTSNPN; CDR2 reads SVGIG (reference sequence). The CDR3 loop reads CAWSSGTGDGYTF. CDR3 nucleotide sequence: TGTGCCTGGAGCTCCGGGACAGGGGATGGCTACACCTTC.

This clonotype was counted ten times or more. J is TRBJ1-1 and V is TRBV29-1, with 8 positions matching TRBD1. Germline V gives CDR1 SQVTM, CDR2 ANQGSEA. This CDR3 is 12 amino acids long. V gave up 6 bases and J gave up 10 bases; unmatched junction bases: 10. The CDR3 loop reads CSVPDREEGAFF. CDR3 in DNA: TGCAGCGTCCCGGACAGGGAAGAAGGAGCTTTCTTT.

At least ten counts were recorded for this clonotype. The V and J genes are TRBV11-3 and TRBJ2-7; TRBD1 matches at 8 bases. With V trimmed by 5 bases and J by 2 bases, 11 bases remained unmatched. The CDR3 spans 16 residues. Germline assignment: CDR1 SGHNT and CDR2 YENEEA. Here the CDR3 reads CASSPGGRSVPYEQYF. DNA of the CDR3: TGTGCCAGCAGCCCAGGGGGCCGTAGCGTCCCCTACGAGCAGTACTTC.

The table lists this clonotype with many counts. CDR3 residues: CAISESTSPSNQPQHF. As DNA, the CDR3 is TGTGCCATCAGTGAGTCGACGAGCCCTAGCAATCAGCCCCAGCATTTT. This sequence joins TRBV10-3 and TRBJ1-5; D is undetermined. V was pared by 0 bases and J by 0 bases, with 9 bases between. Germline V CDR1 and CDR2: ENHRY, SYGVKD. The CDR3 spans 16 residues.

This chain uses TRBV14 with TRBJ1-2, with D uncertain. V was shortened by 3 bases and J by 4 bases, with 18 bases between the two germline ends. Looked up from germline, CDR1 is SGHDN and CDR2 is FVKESK. This CDR3 contains 16 residues. CDR3 nucleotides: TGTGCCAGCAGCCAGGTGGACGGTTCTCAGGCCTATGGCTACACCTTC. Its protein product is CASSQVDGSQAYGYTF. The variable domain in full, with the rest retrieved from reference TRBV14 and TRBJ1-2, is EAGVTQFPSHSVIEKGQTVTLRCDPISGHDNLYWYRRVMGKEIKFLLHFVKESKQDESGMPNNRFLAERTGGTYSTLKVQPAELEDSGVYFCASSQVDGSQAYGYTFGSGTRLTVV.

This clonotype was counted only a few times. The junction differs from germline at one of its ends, possibly a read error. This chain links TRBV27 with TRBJ1-5, with D hard to call. This CDR3 comprises 14 residues. CDR1 MNHEY and CDR2 SMNVEV come from the germline V gene (reference sequence). The CDR3 region is CASTLKAGNQPQHF. The CDR3, as DNA: TGTGCCAGCACTTTAAAAGCGGGCAATCAGCCCCAGCATTTT.

This clonotype was seen repeatedly, ten times or more. CDR3 residues: CASSVLLAAPTGELFF. The CDR3 bases are TGTGCCAGCAGCGTGCTACTAGCGGCCCCCACCGGGGAGCTGTTTTTT. The chain employs TRBV9 and TRBJ2-2; 8 bases are a match to TRBD2. The CDR3 length is 16 residues. V shed 2 bases, J shed 4 bases, and the junction held 7 bases outside the gene matches. In germline, CDR1 is SGDLS, CDR2 YYNGEE.

On this clonotype itself: A much larger clone differs from this one at a single base, so this may be a read error. The chain combines TRBV2 with TRBJ1-2; tentative D call: TRBD1 (5 bases). This CDR3 has 14 residues. V shed 2 bases and J shed 6 bases, with 13 bases lying between them. The germline V gene encodes CDR1 SNHLY and CDR2 FYNNEI. The CDR3 DNA follows: TGTGCCAGCAGTGAAATAGGGGAAATCCATGGCTACACCTTC. Translating it yields CASSEIGEIHGYTF.

A few counts support this clonotype. V is TRBV20-1 and J is TRBJ1-5; D ambiguous. The CDR3 is 14 residues long. V gave up 0 bases and J gave up 5 bases, with 11 bases separating them. Germline-derived CDR1 and CDR2 are DFQATT and SNEGSKA (reference sequence). The chain's CDR3 is CSARDPSSDQPQHF. DNA for the CDR3: TGCAGTGCTAGAGACCCCAGCAGCGATCAGCCCCAGCATTTT.

This clonotype appeared a few times. The chain carries TRBV7-2 and TRBJ2-3; no clear D. This CDR3 has 15 amino acids. Germline V lookup: CDR1 SGHTA, CDR2 FQGNSA. Trimming left V 1 base short and J 2 bases short, with 10 bases between. The CDR3 here is CASSLDSQNTDTQYF. The CDR3 coding sequence is TGTGCCAGCAGCTTAGATTCCCAGAACACAGATACGCAGTATTTT.

This clonotype came up many times. The V and J genes are TRBV20-1 and TRBJ2-5, with D possibly being TRBD2 (6 bases). V lost 5 bases, J lost 5 bases, and 15 bases lay in between. Germline V gene data show CDR1 as DFQATT and CDR2 as SNEGSKA (reference sequence). This CDR3 region has 13 residues. CDR3 in amino acids: CSAFLTSAETQYF. CDR3 DNA sequence: TGCAGTGCTTTTTTGACTAGTGCTGAGACCCAGTACTTC.

This clonotype was detected a few times. This may come from a read error, since a much larger clone is one base off. The chain is built from TRBV5-5 and TRBJ2-1; D remains ambiguous. Trimming stripped 4 bases from V and 9 bases from J, with 8 bases between. Germline-derived CDR1 and CDR2 are SGHKS and YYEKEE (reference sequence). CDR3 length: 11 residues. CDR3 loop: CASSPNSEQFF. The CDR3 DNA reads as TGTGCCAGCAGCCCAAACAGTGAGCAGTTCTTC.

This clonotype appeared a single time. The chain employs TRBV25-1 and TRBJ2-5; D perhaps matches TRBD1 (5 bases). CDR3 length: 15 amino acids. Trimming took off 2 bases at V and 4 bases at J, with 14 bases between the two ends. CDR1 and CDR2 (germline): MGHDK, SYGVNS. The CDR3 loop reads CASSENMGLRETQYF. The CDR3 DNA sequence: TGTGCCAGCAGTGAAAACATGGGGCTACGAGAGACCCAGTACTTC.

Ten or more counts support this clonotype. The chain couples TRBV4-3 to TRBJ2-2; D not certain. V gave up 0 bases and J gave up 3 bases, with 8 bases separating them. The CDR3 loop spans 15 amino acids. Germline CDR1 reads LGHNA; CDR2 reads YSLEER. DNA of the CDR3: TGCGCCAGCAGCCAAGATATAGGAGACACCGGGGAGCTGTTTTTT. Amino acids: CASSQDIGDTGELFF.

This clonotype was observed at least ten times. The rearrangement joins TRBV12-3 or TRBV12-4 to TRBJ2-7, with 10 bases aligning to TRBD2. With V trimmed by 4 bases and J by 4 bases, 7 bases remained unmatched. The CDR3 extends over 15 amino acids. The CDR3: CASSWEAGGPYEQYF. The CDR3 nucleotides are TGTGCCAGCAGTTGGGAAGCGGGAGGGCCTTACGAGCAGTACTTC.

Written as DNA, the CDR3 is TGTGCCAGCAGCTTAAGTTCGGGAGGCCAAGAGACCCAGTACTTC. Protein sequence: CASSLSSGGQETQYF. The V call is TRBV11-2, the J call TRBJ2-5, with 7 bases identical to TRBD2. Germline lookup yields CDR1 SGHAT and CDR2 FQNNGV. The V segment lost 2 bases and the J segment 1 base; nucleotides outside the gene matches: 4. CDR3 length equals 15 residues.

The sample holds many counts of this clonotype. This chain connects TRBV12-3 or TRBV12-4 to TRBJ1-1, with TRBD1 matching over 7 bases. After removal of 6 bases from V and 3 bases from J, the junction contained 7 bases not matched to a gene. The CDR3 is made up of 14 amino acids. The CDR3 sequence is CASRSPTGDTEAFF. CDR3 coding DNA: TGTGCCAGCAGAAGCCCTACAGGGGACACTGAAGCTTTCTTT.

The sample holds many counts of this clonotype. This chain's CDR3 is CASSLRTGPWETQYF. The CDR3 DNA reads as TGTGCCAGCAGCTTAAGGACAGGGCCCTGGGAGACCCAGTACTTC. The chain uses TRBV7-8 and TRBJ2-5, with 8 bases aligning to TRBD1. Germline assignment: CDR1 SGHVS and CDR2 FQNEAQ. CDR3 length: 15 residues. J gave up 5 bases and V 2 bases, and 7 bases lay outside the gene matches.

The sample holds many counts of this clonotype. The CDR3 sequence is CATSELRGGTDTQYF. DNA of the CDR3: TGTGCCACCAGTGAACTGAGGGGAGGCACAGATACGCAGTATTTT. This chain connects TRBV24-1 to TRBJ2-3; D assignment may be TRBD1 or TRBD2 (5 bases each). Germline V gene data show CDR1 as KGHDR and CDR2 as SFDVKD. The CDR3 runs to 15 residues. V lost 4 bases to trimming and J lost 1 base, with 11 bases between them.